This T cell receptor (beta chain) stems from a study of T cells in Graves' hyperthyroidism and ophthalmopathy. The V and J ends lost 3 bases and 7 bases, in that order; junction bases with no gene match: 3. The CDR3 length is 14 residues. This clonotype showed up just a few times. Its specificity is unknown. Study-level results: Ophthalmopathy onset followed model prediction by a median approximately seven months.

Researchers took RNA transcripts and amplified the TCR beta CDR3 regions from them. Researchers ran a first-round RT-PCR on the TCR CDR3 using the HTBI primer set. MiXCR, run by TCRdb on the multiplex PCR reads, gives a single entry per CDR3 protein. The table includes hundreds of thousands of distinct CDR3 sequences, about 45% detected once. Sequencing was done on a sample of peripheral blood or thyroid tissue (not recorded which). V is TRBV12-3 or TRBV12-4 and J is TRBJ1-5; TRBD1 matches at 10 bases. The TCR sequence derives from an adult man with Graves' disease, either hyperthyroidism or ophthalmopathy (not recorded which). The CDR3 nucleotides are TGTGCCAGCAGTTTGTCGGGACAGGGGCAGCCCCAGCATTTT. It specifies CASSLSGQGQPQHF.